The 14 T cell receptor beta chains in this list originate from one sample, sequenced in a study of CD8 T cells in ankylosing spondylitis. MiXCR was run by TCRdb on the 5' RACE reads, yielding one entry per CDR3 protein. The profile shows fewer than 250,000 distinct CDR3 sequences, about 10% of them singletons. Sequences were obtained from blood, either unsorted or a sorted T cell fraction (not recorded which). The source of these receptors is a male donor with ankylosing spondylitis or in good health (not recorded which).

The V gene is TRBV19, the J gene TRBJ1-5; D possibly corresponds to TRBD1 (5 bases). This CDR3 contains 17 residues. The germline gives CDR1 LNHDA, CDR2 SQIVND (reference sequence). Trimming pared 7 bases from V and 5 bases from J, leaving 24 bases between. In DNA form, the CDR3 reads TGTGCCAGTACTCCTAGAGGGGCCCTCAGAAGCGATCAGCCCCAGCATTTT. Its translation is CASTPRGALRSDQPQHF.

This clonotype was picked up many times. V gene TRBV12-3 or TRBV12-4 combines with J gene TRBJ2-3; 9 bases align to TRBD1. CDR3 size: 16 residues. The V segment lost 6 bases and the J segment 7 bases; nucleotides outside the gene matches: 14. The CDR3 DNA reads as TGTGCCAGCAGGCCTTCAGGGACAGGGATCAGGAATACGCAGTATTTT. This encodes CASRPSGTGIRNTQYF.

The rearrangement joins TRBV20-1 to TRBJ2-5, with D perhaps given as TRBD1 or TRBD2 (8 bases each). The V end lost 6 bases, the J end lost 1 base, and 18 bases lay between the germline ends. Germline assignment: CDR1 DFQATT and CDR2 SNEGSKA (reference sequence). This CDR3 has 15 residues. DNA of the CDR3: TGCAGTGCCAGGGGGCAACTAGCGGTCCAAGAGACCCAGTACTTC. It is translated as CSARGQLAVQETQYF.

This clonotype showed up just once. Being one base from a much bigger clone, this may be a read error. This sequence joins TRBV6-5 and TRBJ2-7; D remains unclear. Per germline, CDR1 MNHEY and CDR2 SVGAGI. This CDR3 spans 14 amino acids. CDR3 DNA sequence: TGTACCAGCAGTTACAACACATTCTCCTACGAGCAGTACTTC. Its protein product is CTSSYNTFSYEQYF.

This clonotype was detected only a few times. This chain connects TRBV11-1 to TRBJ2-2; D is possibly TRBD1 (6 bases). This CDR3 contains 18 residues. V was trimmed by 0 bases and J by 7 bases, leaving 21 bases between them. The germline gives CDR1 SGHAT, CDR2 FQDESV (reference sequence). This chain's CDR3 is CASSLAGRVRTEHGELFF. The CDR3, as DNA: TGTGCCAGCAGCTTAGCCGGTAGAGTCAGGACAGAGCACGGGGAGCTGTTTTTT.

This clonotype was recorded many times. This chain joins TRBV6-5 and TRBJ1-2; perhaps TRBD1 as D (5 bases). The germline V gene has CDR1 MNHEY and CDR2 SVGAGI. V was trimmed by 2 bases and J by 4 bases, leaving 17 bases between them. The CDR3 length is 16 residues. As DNA, the CDR3 is TGTGCCAGCAGTTACGGGAAGGGGCCGGGTGGCTATGGCTACACCTTC. Its protein is CASSYGKGPGGYGYTF.

This clonotype showed up many times. V and J are TRBV12-3 or TRBV12-4 and TRBJ1-2, with 11 bases that match TRBD1. The CDR3 covers 13 residues. V lost 7 bases and J lost 7; bases outside the gene matches: 5. In DNA, the CDR3 is TGTGCCAGCAAAGGACAGGGGGCAAGTGGCTACACCTTC. It encodes CASKGQGASGYTF.

Comment on this clonotype: Relative to the germline gene, one junction end is altered; a read error may explain this. This rearrangement joins TRBV7-6 to TRBJ2-5; D ambiguous. The CDR3 runs 14 residues. Germline assignment: CDR1 SGHVS and CDR2 FNYEAQ. The DNA for the CDR3 is TGTGCCAGCAGCCCGGCCGGGCAGCGAGAGGCCCAGTACTTC. This gives the protein CASSPAGQREAQYF.

This clonotype has ten or more counts. The V and J genes are TRBV3-1 and TRBJ1-5, with 7 bases fitting TRBD1. Unmatched junction bases numbered 13, after V lost 5 bases and J lost 6 bases. This CDR3 contains 16 residues. Germline-derived CDR1 and CDR2 are LGHDT and YNNKEL (reference sequence). The CDR3 region is CASSASTGISPQPQHF. CDR3 nucleotides: TGTGCCAGCAGCGCCTCGACAGGGATATCTCCTCAGCCCCAGCATTTT. The full variable domain, rest sourced from reference TRBV3-1 and TRBJ1-5, is DTAVSQTPKYLVTQMGNDKSIKCEQNLGHDTMYWYKQDSKKFLKIMFSYNNKELIINETVPNRFSPKSPDKAHLNLHINSLELGDSAVYFCASSASTGISPQPQHFGDGTRLSIL.

This chain's CDR3 is CASSLMSYEQYF. The CDR3 DNA reads TGTGCCAGCAGCTTAATGTCCTACGAGCAGTACTTC. V gene TRBV7-2 combines with J gene TRBJ2-7, with D hard to call. CDR3 length equals 12 residues. V dropped 2 bases and J dropped 1 base, with 3 bases sitting between them. The V gene's germline CDR1 is SGHTA and CDR2 FQGNSA.

This clonotype has a count of ten or more. The V call is TRBV5-1, the J call TRBJ2-3, with D possibly matching TRBD1 (6 bases). The CDR3 is 15 residues long. The V end lost 5 bases, the J end lost 0 bases, and 13 bases lay between the germline ends. Per the germline V gene, CDR1 is SGHRS and CDR2 is YFSETQ. The CDR3 DNA is TGCGCCAGCAGTTCCGGGACACCGAGCACAGATACGCAGTATTTT. This sequence encodes CASSSGTPSTDTQYF.

Comment on this clonotype: An end of the junction does not agree with germline; a read error may underlie this. The V gene is TRBV20-1, the J gene TRBJ2-3, with 12 bases fitting TRBD2. The CDR3 sequence is 15 residues long. The germline CDR1 and CDR2 sequences are DFQATT and SNEGSKA (reference sequence). The CDR3 nucleotides are TGCAGTGCCAACCCTAGCGGGAGGGCCTTTGATACGCTGTATTTT. This translates into CSANPSGRAFDTLYF.

This clonotype was detected a few times. The chain uses TRBV11-1 and TRBJ2-7, with D perhaps matching TRBD2 (5 bases). CDR1 SGHAT and CDR2 FQDESV come from the germline V gene (reference sequence). V dropped 6 bases and J dropped 2 bases, with 17 bases sitting between them. The CDR3 spans 15 residues. The CDR3 DNA follows: TGTGCCAGCAGACTCCGGACTGGAGCCGCCTACGAGCAGTACTTC. It specifies CASRLRTGAAYEQYF. The full variable domain, its missing parts supplied by reference TRBV11-1 and TRBJ2-7, is EAEVAQSPRYKITEKSQAVAFWCDPISGHATLYWYRQILGQGPELLVQFQDESVVDDSQLPKDRFSAERLKGVDSTLKIQPAELGDSAMYLCASRLRTGAAYEQYFGPGTRLTVT.

This clonotype was counted many times. This CDR3 is CATSRGYSATNEKLFF. In DNA form, the CDR3 reads TGTGCCACCAGCAGAGGATACAGTGCAACTAATGAAAAACTGTTTTTT. V gene TRBV15 combines with J gene TRBJ1-4; D ambiguous. This CDR3 has 16 residues. Germline CDR1 LNHNV, CDR2 YYDKDF (reference sequence). The germline V and J ends were trimmed by 1 base and 0 bases, with 9 bases remaining between them.